The rows below give T cell receptor beta chains drawn from one sample of a study of OX40 agonist ivuxolimab in advanced cancers. The repertoire was sequenced with immunoSEQ multiplex PCR; TCRdb's copy has only in-frame clones and lacks some. The sample shows tens of thousands of clones, roughly 90% of them seen only once. The material was CD4+ or CD8+ T cells sorted from blood, obtained in a trial of the OX40 agonist ivuxolimab. The receptors derive from an adult with an advanced solid tumor such as melanoma, head and neck, liver or kidney cancer. Each CDR3 is given with its conserved first and last residue. D genes are given only for firm matches. Some rows have no size entry. The others give once, few or many, or a class for an expanded clone.

clone size: .
D gene: .
J gene: TRBJ1-5
V gene: TRBV6-6
CDR3 DNA: TGTGCCAGCAGAGAGGGGGGGTTGGGTCAGCCCCAGCATTTT
CDR3 protein: CASREGGLGQPQHF

clone size: .
D gene: TRBD1
J gene: TRBJ1-4
V gene: TRBV9
CDR3 DNA: TGTGCCAGCAGCGCCGGGACAGTTGGAGAAAAACTGTTTTTT
CDR3 protein: CASSAGTVGEKLFF

clone size: .
D gene: .
J gene: TRBJ2-3
V gene: TRBV13
CDR3 DNA: TGTGCCAGCAGCTTGACAGTCACAGATACGCAGTATTTT
CDR3 protein: CASSLTVTDTQYF

clone size: once
D gene: TRBD2
J gene: TRBJ2-5
V gene: TRBV28
CDR3 DNA: TGTGCCAGCAGTACCCCGGCTAGCGGCAAAGAGACCCAGTACTTC
CDR3 protein: CASSTPASGKETQYF

clone size: .
D gene: TRBD1
J gene: TRBJ2-1
V gene: TRBV28
CDR3 DNA: TGTGCCAGCAGGTCCACAGGGGGTGAGCAGTTCTTC
CDR3 protein: CASRSTGGEQFF

clone size: .
D gene: .
J gene: TRBJ1-2
V gene: TRBV7-2
CDR3 DNA: TGTGCCAGCAGCCGAGCCAGGGACCCCAATGGCTACACCTTC
CDR3 protein: CASSRARDPNGYTF

clone size: .
D gene: TRBD2
J gene: TRBJ2-7
V gene: TRBV7-2
CDR3 DNA: TGTGCCAGCAGCTTTAGCGGGACCGCCTACGAGCAGTACTTC
CDR3 protein: CASSFSGTAYEQYF

clone size: .
D gene: .
J gene: TRBJ1-3
V gene: TRBV7-9
CDR3 DNA: TGTGCCAGCAGCGGAACCTCTGGAAACACCATATATTTT
CDR3 protein: CASSGTSGNTIYF

clone size: once
D gene: TRBD2
J gene: TRBJ2-4
V gene: TRBV6-5
CDR3 DNA: TGTGCCAGCAGTTACAACGGGGGGACCATTCAGTACTTC
CDR3 protein: CASSYNGGTIQYF

clone size: .
D gene: .
J gene: TRBJ1-4
V gene: TRBV6-1
CDR3 DNA: TGTGCCAGCAGTGAAGCGCGGGGGAACGGTGAAAAACTGTTTTTT
CDR3 protein: CASSEARGNGEKLFF

clone size: .
D gene: .
J gene: TRBJ2-7
V gene: TRBV7-2
CDR3 DNA: TGTGCCAGCAGCGGGGGGGGCGGCATTTACGAGCAGTACTTC
CDR3 protein: CASSGGGGIYEQYF

clone size: .
D gene: TRBD1
J gene: TRBJ2-3
V gene: TRBV7-8
CDR3 DNA: TGTGCCAGCAGCGTACAGGGGATAGCACACGCAGATACGCAGTATTTT
CDR3 protein: CASSVQGIAHADTQYF

clone size: .
D gene: .
J gene: TRBJ1-6
V gene: TRBV7-9
CDR3 DNA: TGTGCCAGCACTCTGGGAAGGACAAATTCACCCCTCCACTTT
CDR3 protein: CASTLGRTNSPLHF

clone size: once
D gene: .
J gene: TRBJ2-7
V gene: TRBV7-2
CDR3 DNA: TGTGCCAGCAGCCAGGACAGTCTATACGAGCAGTACTTC
CDR3 protein: CASSQDSLYEQYF

clone size: .
D gene: .
J gene: TRBJ2-1
V gene: TRBV9
CDR3 DNA: TGTGCCAGCAGCGTAGCTGGGAGAAAACACAATGAGCAGTTCTTC
CDR3 protein: CASSVAGRKHNEQFF

clone size: .
D gene: .
J gene: TRBJ1-5
V gene: TRBV2
CDR3 DNA: TGTGCCAGCAGTGAGGCCTTAGGGAGGCAGCCCCAGCATTTT
CDR3 protein: CASSEALGRQPQHF